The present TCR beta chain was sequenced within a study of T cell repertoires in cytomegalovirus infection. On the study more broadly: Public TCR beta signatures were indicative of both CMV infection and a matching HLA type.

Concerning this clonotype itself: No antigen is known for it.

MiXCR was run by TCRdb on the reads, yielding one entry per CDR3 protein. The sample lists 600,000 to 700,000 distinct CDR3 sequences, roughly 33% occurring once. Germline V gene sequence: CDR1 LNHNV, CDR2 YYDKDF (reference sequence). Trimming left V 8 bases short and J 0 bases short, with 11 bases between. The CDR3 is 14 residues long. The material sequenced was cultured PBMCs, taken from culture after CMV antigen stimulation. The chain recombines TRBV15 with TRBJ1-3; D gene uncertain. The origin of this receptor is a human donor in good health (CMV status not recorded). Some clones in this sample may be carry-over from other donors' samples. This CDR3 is CATGPTISGNTIYF. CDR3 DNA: TGTGCCACCGGTCCAACGATCTCTGGAAACACCATATATTTT. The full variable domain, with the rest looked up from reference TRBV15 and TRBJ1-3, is DAMVIQNPRYQVTQFGKPVTLSCSQTLNHNVMYWYQQKSSQAPKLLFHYYDKDFNNEADTPDNFQSRRPNTSFCFLDIRSPGLGDTAMYLCATGPTISGNTIYFGEGSWLTVV.